This is a list of T cell receptor beta chains from one sample in a study of cytomegalovirus exposure and HLA in healthy donors. Sequencing used immunoSEQ multiplex PCR; TCRdb keeps in-frame clones, though not all of them. The sample has some 61,000 clones, approximately 97% seen once. Source material: PBMCs. Receptor source: a woman aged 18 to 35 in good health and CMV-seropositive. Both conserved end residues are part of each CDR3. D genes are given only for firm matches. Clone size appears in some rows only: once, few, many, or a class for an expanded clone.

TRBD2 TRBJ2-1 TRBV7-3 NA CASSLLGTSRGDEQFF TGTGCCAGCAGCTTACTCGGGACTAGCAGAGGCGATGAGCAGTTCTTC
NA TRBJ2-3 TRBV2 NA CASSRQADTQYF TGTGCCAGCAGTCGACAGGCAGATACGCAGTATTTT
NA TRBJ2-2 TRBV4-1 NA CASSQGGLNTGELFF TGCGCCAGCAGCCAAGGGGGCCTTAACACCGGGGAGCTGTTTTTT
TRBD2 TRBJ2-1 TRBV11-2 NA CASSLTPQRDLPNEQFF TGTGCCAGCAGCTTAACCCCACAGCGGGACCTACCCAATGAGCAGTTCTTC
NA TRBJ1-5 TRBV2 NA CASSDREDQPQHF TGTGCCAGCAGTGACAGGGAGGATCAGCCCCAGCATTTT
TRBD1 TRBJ2-7 TRBV7-6 NA CASSLSQGALNEQYF TGTGCCAGCAGCTTATCCCAGGGGGCTCTGAACGAGCAGTACTTC
NA TRBJ1-2 TRBV27 once CASSSGIPHGYTF TGTGCCAGCAGTTCCGGGATCCCACATGGCTACACCTTC
NA TRBJ1-2 TRBV5-4 NA CASSFDYGYTF TGTGCCAGCAGCTTCGACTATGGCTACACCTTC
TRBD2 TRBJ2-2 TRBV19 NA CASSISGSRSGELFF TGTGCCAGTAGTATAAGCGGGAGTAGGTCCGGGGAGCTGTTTTTT
NA TRBJ1-2 TRBV7-9 NA CASSLAQIYGYTF TGTGCCAGCAGCTTAGCACAGATCTATGGCTACACCTTC
TRBD2 TRBJ2-1 TRBV6-5 NA CASRPGLAGVNEQFF TGTGCCAGCAGACCGGGACTAGCGGGTGTCAATGAGCAGTTCTTC
NA TRBJ1-5 TRBV19 NA CASSMRGRAQPQHF TGTGCCAGTAGTATGAGAGGGAGGGCTCAGCCCCAGCATTTT
TRBD1 TRBJ2-3 TRBV5-1 NA CASSPPTGGTDTQYF TGCGCCAGCAGCCCACCGACAGGGGGTACAGATACGCAGTATTTT
NA TRBJ2-2 TRBV27 NA CASSLPGGELFF TGTGCCAGCAGCCTCCCGGGGGGGGAGCTGTTTTTT
TRBD2 TRBJ2-7 TRBV7-2 NA CASSLLAESYEQYF TGTGCCAGCAGCTTACTAGCGGAGTCCTACGAGCAGTACTTC
TRBD2 TRBJ2-1 TRBV5-1 NA CASSLAGLAGGTDEQFF TGCGCCAGCAGCTTGGCGGGACTAGCGGGAGGGACCGATGAGCAGTTCTTC
NA TRBJ2-1 TRBV10-2 once CASILDRGVMNEQFF NA